This T cell receptor (beta chain) originates from a study of vaccination and CD4 T cells after COVID-19. General study points: There were relatively few convalescent patients studied, and there were no early post-infection timepoints.

Note on this clonotype: Its antigen is not known.

Specified treatment: approximately nine-day PBMC culture with coronavirus spike peptide pools or control peptides (ViraFEST assay). An Oncomine TCR Beta short-read assay was used to sequence the DNA from cultured CD4+ T cells. From CD4+ T cells that had been cultured, genomic DNA was extracted. TCRdb itself ran the PCR reads through MiXCR, one entry per CDR3 protein. Seen here are about 20,000 distinct CDR3 sequences, less than 55% observed once, and the top ten hold around 17%. This CDR3 is 16 amino acids long. With 6 bases clipped from V and 1 base from J, the junction kept 6 bases outside the gene matches. CDR1 and CDR2 (germline): MNHEY, SVGEGT.

The source of this sequence is a human donor who had recovered from COVID-19. The sample taken for sequencing was CD4+ T cells from blood, cultured in vitro. The chain couples TRBV6-2 or TRBV6-3 to TRBJ2-2; 9 bases line up with TRBD2. The CDR3 loop reads CASRSAGGGNTGELFF. CDR3 DNA sequence: TGTGCCAGCAGATCTGCGGGGGGGGGGAACACCGGGGAGCTGTTTTTT.